One and the same sample provided the 25 T cell receptor beta chains below, sequenced in a study of T cells in Graves' hyperthyroidism and ophthalmopathy. The investigators amplified TCR beta CDR3 regions from RNA transcripts. Researchers ran a first-round RT-PCR on the TCR CDR3 using the HTBI primer set. TCRdb recomputed calls from the multiplex PCR reads with MiXCR, one row per CDR3 protein. The sample holds around 340,000 distinct CDR3 sequences, 18% seen once. The sequenced sample was blood. These receptors came from a woman aged 50 to 65 with Graves' hyperthyroidism.

This clonotype showed up just a few times. The DNA for the CDR3 is TGCGCCAGCAGGACCGGACAGGAAAGTACTGAAGCTTTCTTT. It encodes CASRTGQESTEAFF. The rearrangement joins TRBV10-2 to TRBJ1-1; 7 bases are shared with TRBD1. The CDR3 spans 14 residues. CDR1 and CDR2 from the germline V gene are WSHSY and SAAADI. Germline trimming cut 6 bases from V and 5 bases from J; bases unmatched to any gene: 9.

The chain has TRBV15 and TRBJ2-7; a weak D match, TRBD2 (6 bases). V shed 1 base and J shed 0 bases, with 13 bases lying between them. CDR1 and CDR2 from the germline V gene are LNHNV and YYDKDF (reference sequence). The CDR3 has 16 residues. Here the CDR3 reads CATSRASSVSSYEQYF. CDR3 sequence (DNA): TGTGCCACCAGCAGAGCCTCTAGCGTGAGCTCCTACGAGCAGTACTTC. Full variable domain (outside the CDR3, taken from reference TRBV15 and TRBJ2-7): DAMVIQNPRYQVTQFGKPVTLSCSQTLNHNVMYWYQQKSSQAPKLLFHYYDKDFNNEADTPDNFQSRRPNTSFCFLDIRSPGLGDTAMYLCATSRASSVSSYEQYFGPGTRLTVT.

The V gene is TRBV5-6, the J gene TRBJ1-1; possible D gene TRBD1, 5 bases. The CDR3 has 15 residues. Germline V CDR1 and CDR2: SGHDT, YYEEEE. V lost 3 bases and J lost 3, with 15 bases in between. DNA for the CDR3: TGTGCCAGCAGCTCGGGCTGGGGGATCGACACTGAAGCTTTCTTT. Its translation: CASSSGWGIDTEAFF. The whole variable domain, remainder taken from reference TRBV5-6 and TRBJ1-1, is DAGVTQSPTHLIKTRGQQVTLRCSPKSGHDTVSWYQQALGQGPQFIFQYYEEEERQRGNFPDRFSGHQFPNYSSELNVNALLLGDSALYLCASSSGWGIDTEAFFGQGTRLTVV.

This clonotype was counted at least ten times. This sequence joins TRBV7-9 and TRBJ2-1; TRBD2 aligns across 16 bases. The V gene end was trimmed by 3 bases and the J gene end by 9 bases; junction bases not matched to a gene: 11. CDR3 length equals 18 residues. The germline V gene encodes CDR1 SEHNR and CDR2 FQNEAQ (reference sequence). CDR3 sequence (DNA): TGTGCCAGCAGCTTTCCCGGGGGACTAGCGGGAGGGCGGAGTGAGCAGTTCTTC. Amino acid sequence: CASSFPGGLAGGRSEQFF.

There are many counts of this clonotype. The J gene is TRBJ2-1, the V gene TRBV18, with D possibly being TRBD1 (6 bases). Germline CDR1 and CDR2: KGHSH and LQKENI. Trimming took 3 bases from V and 7 from J, leaving 13 bases between them. The CDR3 length is 14 residues. The CDR3 DNA reads as TGTGCCAGCTCACCGCTAGGGGGTGAGAATGAGCAGTTCTTC. This translates into CASSPLGGENEQFF.

This clonotype was counted many times. J is TRBJ2-3 and V is TRBV3-1, with D unresolved. This CDR3 region has 16 residues. CDR1 LGHDT and CDR2 YNNKEL come from the germline V gene (reference sequence). With 4 bases removed from V and 2 bases from J, the gap between germline ends came to 16 bases. The DNA of the CDR3 is TGTGCCAGCAGCCCTGTGGGTTCCCGAGCCACAGATACGCAGTATTTT. Protein: CASSPVGSRATDTQYF.

This clonotype has a count of ten or more. This sequence joins TRBV20-1 and TRBJ1-6; D unclear. In germline, CDR1 is DFQATT, CDR2 SNEGSKA (reference sequence). V was trimmed by 6 bases and J by 0 bases, leaving 6 bases between them. The CDR3 covers 13 residues. The CDR3 region is CSALSSYNSPLHF. The CDR3 nucleotides are TGCAGTGCGCTAAGCTCCTATAATTCACCCCTCCACTTT.

Only a few counts were recorded for this clonotype. The rearrangement links TRBV15 to TRBJ2-1; D uncertain. Germline CDR1 is LNHNV and CDR2 is YYDKDF (reference sequence). Trimming removed 0 bases at V and 6 bases at J, with 18 bases between. The CDR3 loop spans 17 amino acids. CDR3 residues: CATSRDKFLVSTNEQFF. The CDR3 DNA is TGTGCCACCAGCAGAGATAAGTTCCTCGTATCTACCAATGAGCAGTTCTTC.

Ten or more counts support this clonotype. J is TRBJ2-5 and V is TRBV2, with D perhaps TRBD1 (5 bases). CDR1 and CDR2 (germline): SNHLY, FYNNEI. This CDR3 comprises 13 residues. V was shortened by 3 bases and J by 5 bases, with 10 bases between the two germline ends. As DNA, the CDR3 is TGTGCCAGCAGTGAGGGGCCTCTGGAGACCCAGTACTTC. This translates into CASSEGPLETQYF.

This clonotype was seen many times. The CDR3 loop is CASSTTASSYNEQFF. The CDR3 DNA sequence: TGTGCCAGCAGCACTACGGCAAGCTCCTACAATGAGCAGTTCTTC. The chain recombines TRBV7-2 with TRBJ2-1; D uncertain. The length of the CDR3 is 15 residues. V dropped 5 bases and J dropped 0 bases, with 11 bases sitting between them. The germline CDR1 and CDR2 sequences are SGHTA and FQGNSA.

V usage is TRBV10-1 and J usage is TRBJ2-5, with TRBD1 matching 12 bases. Germline V gene data show CDR1 as WNHNN and CDR2 as SYGVQD (reference sequence). CDR3 size: 15 residues. V trimming: 6 bases; J trimming: 7 bases; junction bases outside the gene matches: 9. The CDR3 region is CASSVRDRGRGTQYF. CDR3 in DNA: TGCGCCAGCAGCGTCCGGGACAGGGGGCGTGGGACCCAGTACTTC.

CDR3 DNA sequence: TGTGCCATCAGTGCGGAAGGGGGCGAATATAGCAATCAGCCCCAGCATTTT. Encoded protein: CAISAEGGEYSNQPQHF. This chain uses TRBV10-3 with TRBJ1-5; 7 bases fit TRBD1. The CDR3 runs 17 residues. In germline, CDR1 is ENHRY, CDR2 SYGVKD. V lost 4 bases, J lost 0 bases, and 9 bases stayed unmatched.

The V call is TRBV20-1, the J call TRBJ2-5; D is tentatively TRBD1 or TRBD2 (5 bases each). V lost 4 bases to trimming and J lost 5 bases, with 14 bases between them. Germline lookup yields CDR1 DFQATT and CDR2 SNEGSKA (reference sequence). CDR3 length equals 13 residues. The CDR3 is CSAITWDVETQYF. The DNA for the CDR3 is TGCAGTGCTATAACTTGGGACGTCGAGACCCAGTACTTC.

In its sample, this clonotype was seen many times. The J gene is TRBJ1-3, the V gene TRBV18, with unresolved D. From germline, CDR1 is KGHSH and CDR2 LQKENI. V lost 3 bases and J 4 bases, leaving 13 bases between the germline ends. The CDR3 runs to 15 residues. As DNA, the CDR3 is TGTGCCAGCTCACCGCGAACAAGGGAAGGAAACACCATATATTTT. This sequence encodes CASSPRTREGNTIYF. The full variable domain, in which reference TRBV18 and TRBJ1-3 provide the parts outside the CDR3, is NAGVMQNPRHLVRRRGQEARLRCSPMKGHSHVYWYRQLPEEGLKFMVYLQKENIIDESGMPKERFSAEFPKEGPSILRIQQVVRGDSAAYFCASSPRTREGNTIYFGEGSWLTVV.

This clonotype was seen a handful of times. V is TRBV4-1 and J is TRBJ2-1; 12 bases line up with TRBD2. This CDR3 spans 15 amino acids. V dropped 5 bases and J dropped 5; count of bases not matched to a gene: 4. Germline V lookup: CDR1 MGHRA, CDR2 YSYEKL. The CDR3 DNA is TGCGCCAGCAGCACCCGACTAGCGGGGGACAATGAGCAGTTCTTC. Translation: CASSTRLAGDNEQFF.

This clonotype was observed a handful of times. The V and J genes are TRBV6-1 and TRBJ1-2, with D maybe TRBD1 (6 bases). The CDR3 contains 13 residues. V was trimmed by 7 bases and J by 2 bases, leaving 11 bases between them. The V gene's germline CDR1 is MNHNS and CDR2 SASEGT. The CDR3 loop is CASMDQGNYGYTF. For the CDR3, the DNA is TGTGCCAGCATGGATCAGGGGAACTATGGCTACACCTTC.

This clonotype was counted ten times or more. This chain joins TRBV7-8 and TRBJ2-3; TRBD2 matches at 11 bases. Trimming took 5 bases from V and 4 from J; bases not matched to a gene: 5. Germline V CDR1 and CDR2: SGHVS, FQNEAQ. The CDR3 contains 15 residues. The CDR3 coding sequence is TGTGCCAGCAGCCGCCAACTAGCGGGAGCAGATACGCAGTATTTT. Protein sequence: CASSRQLAGADTQYF.

The sample holds many counts of this clonotype. The rearrangement links TRBV20-1 to TRBJ2-7; D is perhaps TRBD1 or TRBD2 (5 bases each). Trimming removed 6 bases from V and 0 bases from J, with 12 bases in between. CDR3 size: 13 residues. The germline gives CDR1 DFQATT, CDR2 SNEGSKA (reference sequence). This chain's CDR3 is CSATRDASYEQYF. The CDR3 DNA sequence: TGCAGTGCCACCCGGGACGCCTCCTACGAGCAGTACTTC.

For this clonotype: A single base separates this from a much larger clone, so it may be a read error. V and J are TRBV20-1 and TRBJ2-3; 8 bases fit TRBD2. The V gene's germline CDR1 is DFQATT and CDR2 SNEGSKA (reference sequence). This CDR3 comprises 15 residues. J was trimmed by 5 bases and V by 3 bases; bases with no gene match: 10. The CDR3 here is CSASTELAVEDTQYF. In DNA form, the CDR3 reads TGCAGTGCTAGCACCGAACTAGCGGTTGAAGATACGCAGTATTTT.

This clonotype was picked up many times. This sequence joins TRBV3-1 and TRBJ2-2; D is possibly TRBD2 (6 bases). Per the germline V gene, CDR1 is LGHDT and CDR2 is YNNKEL (reference sequence). The CDR3 is made up of 15 amino acids. Trimming removed 4 bases at V and 7 bases at J, with 16 bases between. The CDR3 sequence is CASSPPGLPGGELFF. Here the CDR3 DNA reads TGTGCCAGCAGCCCTCCGGGACTCCCGGGCGGGGAGCTGTTTTTT. Supplemented by reference TRBV3-1 and TRBJ2-2, the full variable domain reads DTAVSQTPKYLVTQMGNDKSIKCEQNLGHDTMYWYKQDSKKFLKIMFSYNNKELIINETVPNRFSPKSPDKAHLNLHINSLELGDSAVYFCASSPPGLPGGELFFGEGSRLTVL.

This clonotype was counted between two and nine times. The chain combines TRBV7-8 with TRBJ2-3, with 8 bases identical to TRBD1. Unmatched junction bases numbered 13, after V lost 5 bases and J lost 3 bases. The CDR3 runs to 17 residues. The germline CDR1 and CDR2 sequences are SGHVS and FQNEAQ. CDR3: CASSPHLGQGATDTQYF. The CDR3 DNA sequence: TGTGCCAGCAGCCCCCACCTGGGGCAGGGGGCAACAGATACGCAGTATTTT.

CDR3 DNA: TGCAGTGCTTATACTAGCACCTCGGACCAAGAGACCCAGTACTTC. Translated, it gives CSAYTSTSDQETQYF. This sequence joins TRBV20-1 and TRBJ2-1, with D perhaps TRBD2 (6 bases). The DNA end lines up better with TRBJ2-5; the J call may be wrong. Germline lookup yields CDR1 DFQATT and CDR2 SNEGSKA (reference sequence). The CDR3 extends over 15 amino acids.

There are many counts of this clonotype. This rearrangement joins TRBV6-1 to TRBJ2-7, with 9 bases lining up with TRBD2. With V trimmed by 6 bases and J by 5 bases, 5 bases remained unmatched. The germline CDR1 and CDR2 sequences are MNHNS and SASEGT. There are 13 residues in the CDR3. The DNA of the CDR3 is TGTGCCAGCAGCAGCGGGAGGTTTAACGAGCAGTACTTC. This translates into CASSSGRFNEQYF.

The chain is built from TRBV4-1 and TRBJ2-3; maybe TRBD1 (6 bases). CDR1 is MGHRA, CDR2 YSYEKL, per germline. The ends were cut back, 4 bases at V and 4 bases at J, with 18 bases in the middle. The CDR3 totals 16 residues. The CDR3 protein is CASSREGSRGPDTQYF. CDR3 bases: TGCGCCAGCAGCCGAGAAGGGTCCAGGGGTCCAGATACGCAGTATTTT.

V usage is TRBV4-1 and J usage is TRBJ1-6; D gene uncertain. The germline CDR1 and CDR2 sequences are MGHRA and YSYEKL. The CDR3 has 13 residues. V was shortened by 0 bases and J by 13 bases, with 10 bases between the two germline ends. In nucleotides, the CDR3 is TGCGCCAGCAGCCAAGATGGTAACCCGCCCCTCCACTTT. It translates to CASSQDGNPPLHF.